Presented here are 30 T cell receptor beta chains from one specimen sequenced in a study of metastatic and nonmetastatic thyroid tumors. TCRdb re-clonotyped the PCR reads through MiXCR. The table includes tens of thousands of clones, more than 20% detected once. Ahead of thyroid surgery, no patient had received treatment of any kind. Sequencing was performed on blood. The receptors derive from a female donor with papillary thyroid cancer or a benign thyroid nodule (not recorded which). Some clones in this sample may be carry-over from other donors' samples.

The chain employs TRBV11-2 and TRBJ2-1; 14 bases align to TRBD2. Looked up from germline, CDR1 is SGHAT and CDR2 is FQNNGV. The CDR3 loop spans 18 amino acids. Trimming removed 0 bases from V and 5 bases from J; junction bases left unmatched: 6. This CDR3 is CASSLEGTSGSRNNEQFF. CDR3 nucleotides: TGTGCCAGCAGCTTAGAAGGGACTAGCGGGAGCCGCAACAATGAGCAGTTCTTC. Complete variable domain (other parts from reference TRBV11-2 and TRBJ2-1): EAGVAQSPRYKIIEKRQSVAFWCNPISGHATLYWYQQILGQGPKLLIQFQNNGVVDDSQLPKDRFSAERLKGVDSTLKIQPAKLEDSAVYLCASSLEGTSGSRNNEQFFGPGTRLTVL.

The chain carries TRBV2 and TRBJ2-1, with 8 bases identical to TRBD2. V lost 4 bases, J lost 10 bases, and 15 bases stayed unmatched. CDR3 length: 16 amino acids. Germline V gene sequence: CDR1 SNHLY, CDR2 FYNNEI. The CDR3 is CASSGRRLALVGEQFF. In nucleotides, the CDR3 is TGTGCCAGCAGTGGCCGGCGACTAGCGTTAGTAGGAGAGCAGTTCTTC. The full variable domain, in which reference TRBV2 and TRBJ2-1 provide the parts outside the CDR3, is EPEVTQTPSHQVTQMGQEVILRCVPISNHLYFYWYRQILGQKVEFLVSFYNNEISEKSEIFDDQFSVERPDGSNFTLKIRSTKLEDSAMYFCASSGRRLALVGEQFFGPGTRLTVL.

Comment on this clone: It is likely a read error, because the conserved phenylalanine at the end of the CDR3 is missing. This chain uses TRBV6-1 with TRBJ2-5, with D perhaps TRBD1 or TRBD2 (6 bases each). This CDR3 region has 11 residues. CDR1 and CDR2 from the germline V gene are MNHNS and SASEGT. In DNA form, the CDR3 reads TGTGCGAGCAGGAGGGGGGAGACCCAGTACGTC. This sequence encodes CASRRGETQYV.

A word on this clone: Since the CDR3 does not end with the conserved phenylalanine or tryptophan, this likely comes from a read error. The rearrangement joins TRBV28 to TRBJ2-1; D gene ambiguous. Germline values: CDR1 MDHEN, CDR2 SYDVKM. The CDR3 is 14 amino acids. V shed 5 bases and J shed 6 bases, with 14 bases lying between them. Here the CDR3 reads CASSGVLASNEQFI. CDR3 nucleotide sequence: TGTGCCAGCAGTGGGGTCCTGGCGAGCAATGAGCAGTTCATA.

This clone was seen at least ten times. CDR3 in amino acids: CASSGRLANYGYTF. CDR3 sequence (DNA): TGTGCCAGCAGCGGGCGTCTAGCTAACTATGGCTACACCTTC. The rearrangement joins TRBV9 to TRBJ1-2; no clear D gene. The length of the CDR3 is 14 residues. V shed 3 bases and J shed 0 bases, with 9 bases lying between them. CDR1 SGDLS and CDR2 YYNGEE come from the germline V gene.

This clone is labeled as medium-sized. V and J are TRBV12-3 or TRBV12-4 and TRBJ2-7; possibly TRBD1 for D (5 bases). V was trimmed by 3 bases and J by 2 bases, leaving 8 bases between them. The CDR3 is 13 amino acids. CDR3 in DNA: TGTGCCAGCAGTTTGGGGCCGGCCTACGAGCAGTACTTC. Protein: CASSLGPAYEQYF.

In this sample, this clone turned up a few times. This chain links TRBV24-1 with TRBJ2-2; D tentatively fits TRBD1 or TRBD2 (5 bases each). The V end lost 5 bases, the J end lost 0 bases, and 15 bases lay between the germline ends. The CDR3 runs to 17 residues. Per the germline V gene, CDR1 is KGHDR and CDR2 is SFDVKD. CDR3 DNA: TGTGCCACCAGTGGTGGCGAAGAGGGGTCGAACACCGGGGAGCTGTTTTTT. Its translation: CATSGGEEGSNTGELFF.

This clone showed up many times. The chain carries TRBV11-1 and TRBJ1-1; TRBD1 is a possible D gene (5 bases). The germline CDR1 and CDR2 sequences are SGHAT and FQDESV (reference sequence). The V end lost 3 bases, the J end lost 4 bases, and 18 bases lay between the germline ends. This CDR3 comprises 16 residues. The CDR3 coding sequence is TGTGCCAGCAGCTTTCTAAGGTCGGGGGGGAGCACTGAAGCTTTCTTT. Amino acid sequence: CASSFLRSGGSTEAFF.

This clone was seen at least ten times. The V gene is TRBV6-1, the J gene TRBJ2-4; a possible D gene is TRBD2 (6 bases). The CDR3 is 13 amino acids. Trimming took off 7 bases at V and 6 bases at J, with 13 bases between the two ends. Germline CDR1 is MNHNS and CDR2 is SASEGT. The CDR3 nucleotides read TGTGCCAGCACCTTGGAGGGACTAAACATTCAGTACTTC. It encodes CASTLEGLNIQYF.

This clone was observed at least ten times. The V and J genes are TRBV3-1 and TRBJ2-7; no firm D call. CDR1 is LGHDT and CDR2 is YNNKEL in the germline V gene (reference sequence). Trimming removed 0 bases from V and 3 bases from J, with 12 bases in between. This CDR3 is built from 15 residues. CDR3 DNA: TGTGCCAGCAGCCAAGATCCCGACACATTCTACGAGCAGTACTTC. This codes for CASSQDPDTFYEQYF.

This clone was observed many times. The chain has TRBV12-3 or TRBV12-4 and TRBJ2-1; 7 nucleotides align to TRBD1. The CDR3 length is 14 residues. Losses at the gene ends were 5 bases for V and 4 bases for J; bases not matched to a gene: 5. The CDR3: CASSRGQSYNEQFF. DNA of the CDR3: TGTGCCAGCAGTAGGGGACAGAGTTACAATGAGCAGTTCTTC.

The gene calls are TRBV11-2 and TRBJ2-3; unclear D gene. Germline V CDR1 and CDR2: SGHAT, FQNNGV. The CDR3 is 14 residues long. The germline V and J ends were trimmed by 2 bases and 2 bases, with 8 bases remaining between them. For the CDR3, the DNA is TGTGCCAGCAGCTTAATCGGCTCCACAGATACGCAGTATTTT. This translates into CASSLIGSTDTQYF.

In its sample, this clone ranks as medium-sized. The chain couples TRBV7-8 to TRBJ2-7; 12 positions match TRBD2. Germline CDR1 is SGHVS and CDR2 is FQNEAQ. The CDR3 sequence is 14 residues long. V was clipped by 1 base and J by 5 bases; unmatched bases: 0. The CDR3 region has the DNA TGTGCCAGCAGCTTAGGACTAGCGGGAGACGAGCAGTACTTC. It encodes CASSLGLAGDEQYF.

The sample holds many counts of this clone. The chain carries TRBV5-5 and TRBJ2-7; a possible D gene is TRBD1 (7 bases). Germline CDR1 reads SGHKS; CDR2 reads YYEKEE (reference sequence). The CDR3 is 16 amino acids. V lost 6 bases, J lost 3 bases, and 22 bases lay in between. The CDR3 DNA reads TGTGCCAGCACTTCCGCAGGCGGGACAGCGTACTACGAGCAGTACTTC. Its translation: CASTSAGGTAYYEQYF.

This clone was detected ten times or more. The V call is TRBV10-3, the J call TRBJ2-3; no firm D call. Germline V gene data show CDR1 as ENHRY and CDR2 as SYGVKD. The CDR3 loop spans 13 amino acids. V was cut by 4 bases and J by 4 bases, with 9 bases left in between. CDR3 protein: CAISGPGADTQYF. In DNA form, the CDR3 reads TGTGCCATCAGTGGGCCGGGCGCAGATACGCAGTATTTT.

This clone came up many times. V and J are TRBV20-1 and TRBJ2-1, with 7 bases matching TRBD2. V shed 5 bases and J 6 bases; nucleotides not matched to a gene: 7. Germline V CDR1 and CDR2: DFQATT, SNEGSKA (reference sequence). The CDR3 covers 13 residues. CDR3 region: CSAQGLFGNEQFF. The CDR3 DNA follows: TGCAGTGCTCAGGGACTATTCGGCAATGAGCAGTTCTTC.

The chain combines TRBV6-5 with TRBJ2-6, with 7 bases fitting TRBD2. Trimming removed 0 bases from V and 1 base from J; junction bases left unmatched: 0. From germline, CDR1 is MNHEY and CDR2 SVGAGI. This CDR3 contains 16 residues. CDR3 region: CASSYSGGSGANVLTF. CDR3 DNA: TGTGCCAGCAGTTACTCCGGGGGGTCTGGGGCCAACGTCCTGACTTTC.

This clone was counted only a few times. The J gene is TRBJ2-7, the V gene TRBV28, with 11 bases aligning to TRBD1. CDR3 length: 15 residues. V trimming: 7 bases; J trimming: 6 bases; junction bases outside the gene matches: 11. CDR1 is MDHEN, CDR2 SYDVKM, per germline. CDR3 sequence: CASKSPGQGVVEQYF. The CDR3 DNA reads as TGTGCCAGCAAATCCCCGGGACAGGGGGTGGTCGAGCAGTACTTC.

The sample holds many counts of this clone. The chain recombines TRBV20-1 with TRBJ1-1; the D is unclear. Deletions cut 2 bases from V and 3 bases from J, with 10 bases between. This CDR3 is 13 amino acids long. Germline loops: CDR1 DFQATT, CDR2 SNEGSKA (reference sequence). The CDR3 is CSARHNRHTEAFF. The CDR3 DNA is TGCAGTGCTAGACACAACAGACACACTGAAGCTTTCTTT.

This clone is medium-sized (0.01 to 0.1%) in the sample. The rearrangement links TRBV6-6 to TRBJ1-2; D is possibly TRBD1 (5 bases). The V end was cut by 0 bases, the J end by 3 bases, with 11 bases between. The CDR3 is 15 amino acids. Germline values: CDR1 MNHNY, CDR2 SVGAGI (reference sequence). CDR3 sequence: CASSYSGMGDYGYTF. The DNA for the CDR3 is TGTGCCAGCAGTTACTCGGGGATGGGGGACTATGGCTACACCTTC.

The table lists this clone with a few counts. The gene calls are TRBV28 and TRBJ1-4; TRBD1 matches 9 bases. This CDR3 has 15 residues. The J segment lost 7 bases and the V segment lost 4 bases, leaving 7 bases of the junction unmatched. Germline assignment: CDR1 MDHEN and CDR2 SYDVKM. Here the CDR3 DNA reads TGTGCCAGCAGTTCGGACAGGGGTGTATTTGAAAAACTGTTTTTT. The encoded protein is CASSSDRGVFEKLFF.

The DNA for the CDR3 is TGCAGTGCTCCCCACGGGACAGTGGAAGCTTTCTTT. Protein product: CSAPHGTVEAFF. This rearrangement joins TRBV20-1 to TRBJ1-1; TRBD1 aligns across 7 bases. Germline CDR1 is DFQATT and CDR2 is SNEGSKA (reference sequence). This CDR3 contains 12 residues. The trim removed 5 bases at V and 8 bases at J, leaving 8 bases unmatched.

This clone was counted many times. This chain joins TRBV3-1 and TRBJ2-1; 9 bases are a match to TRBD1. V was clipped by 3 bases and J by 5 bases; unmatched bases: 5. CDR3 length: 15 amino acids. Germline CDR1 and CDR2: LGHDT and YNNKEL (reference sequence). CDR3 sequence: CASSHSGTGNNEQFF. Here the CDR3 DNA reads TGTGCCAGCAGCCACTCCGGGACAGGGAACAATGAGCAGTTCTTC.

On this clone: As the CDR3 is not closed by the conserved phenylalanine or tryptophan, this likely results from a read error. The rearrangement uses TRBV27 and TRBJ2-3; unclear D gene. The CDR3 contains 14 residues. Germline-derived CDR1 and CDR2 are MNHEY and SMNVEV (reference sequence). The DNA for the CDR3 is TGTGCCAGCAGATTATCTTCCTCTCGTGGTACGCAGTATATT. As protein: CASRLSSSRGTQYI.

This clone was found many times. The chain carries TRBV20-1 and TRBJ1-2; D unresolved. Trimming stripped 6 bases from V and 7 bases from J, with 15 bases between. CDR1 and CDR2 (germline): DFQATT, SNEGSKA (reference sequence). The CDR3 runs to 12 residues. CDR3 in DNA: TGCAGTGCCCAAACAGTGAGCGGTGGCTACACCTTC. Translated: CSAQTVSGGYTF.

This clone was detected ten times or more. The chain combines TRBV28 with TRBJ1-1, with TRBD1 matching over 7 bases. The CDR3 loop spans 14 amino acids. The V gene end was trimmed by 7 bases and the J gene end by 1 base; junction bases not matched to a gene: 6. Germline assignment: CDR1 MDHEN and CDR2 SYDVKM. CDR3 DNA: TGTGCCAGCACCCTTTCAGGGGGGAACACTGAAGCTTTCTTT. Translating it yields CASTLSGGNTEAFF.

Ten or more counts support this clone. This sequence may be a read error, since a much larger clone differs from it by one base. The gene calls are TRBV28 and TRBJ2-4, with D possibly matching TRBD2 (5 bases). Germline values: CDR1 MDHEN, CDR2 SYDVKM. The CDR3 runs 11 residues. The CDR3 DNA is TGTACCAGCAGGAGCCGGGGCATTCAGTACTTC. Translated, it gives CTSRSRGIQYF.

This clone came up many times. The V and J genes are TRBV28 and TRBJ2-6; 7 positions agree with TRBD1. With 10 bases clipped from V and 2 bases from J, the junction kept 8 bases outside the gene matches. CDR3 length equals 15 residues. CDR1 is MDHEN, CDR2 SYDVKM, per germline. The CDR3 region is CATCTGAAGANVLTF. CDR3 nucleotides: TGTGCCACCTGCACAGGGGCAGCTGGGGCCAACGTCCTGACTTTC.

This clone was recorded a few times. Its ends do not fully match the called genes, so a read error is possible. Written as DNA, the CDR3 is TGTGCCAGCAGCCTAGACGGCACCTCCTACGAGCATTACTTC. Its protein product is CASSLDGTSYEHYF. The V call is TRBV9, the J call TRBJ2-7; D gene unclear. The CDR3 is 14 amino acids. The germline CDR1 and CDR2 sequences are SGDLS and YYNGEE.

This clone is medium-sized. This chain joins TRBV11-3 and TRBJ2-7, with a weak D call TRBD1 (6 bases). CDR1 is SGHNT, CDR2 YENEEA, per germline. V was cut by 4 bases and J by 4 bases, with 14 bases left in between. The CDR3 length is 14 residues. CDR3 DNA sequence: TGTGCCAGCAGCTCAAGGTTGGGGGCTTACGAGCAGTACTTC. This encodes CASSSRLGAYEQYF. Full variable domain (outside the CDR3, taken from reference TRBV11-3 and TRBJ2-7): EAGVVQSPRYKIIEKKQPVAFWCNPISGHNTLYWYLQNLGQGPELLIRYENEEAVDDSQLPKDRFSAERLKGVDSTLKIQPAELGDSAVYLCASSSRLGAYEQYFGPGTRLTVT.